This passage covers 20 T cell receptor beta chains from one sample sequenced in a study of vaccination effects on CD4 cells after COVID-19 (dated by TCRdb to between 2021 and 2024). To identify antigen-specific CD4+ T cell clonotypes by their expansion, the ViraFEST assay first stimulated PBMC with viral peptide pools and then applied TCR sequencing. After approximately 11 days of culture, CD4+ T cells were isolated with the EasySep CD4+ T cell isolation kit. Each participant got two doses of an mRNA SARS-CoV-2 vaccine, either BNT162b2 or mRNA-1273. The library was generated by the immunoSEQ multiplex PCR assay. Drawn from immuneACCESS, this table holds only the in-frame rearrangements with V and J called that TCRdb kept. Clones are partly lost; checked studies trace under half to an unresolved V gene and leave the rest unexplained. This sample is represented by tens of thousands of clones; approximately 81% of them were singletons. The top ten hold around 1.3% of the sample.

No antigen has been identified for these receptors. Here the sequenced sample was CD4+ T cells from PBMCs cultured with HCoV-229E spike peptides, taken after COVID-19 vaccination. What this sample's cell subset or site label stands for: HCoV-229E spike overlapping peptide pool stimulation. These receptors all stem from a human donor who received a COVID-19 vaccine.

The table lists this clone with a few counts. The chain recombines TRBV2 with TRBJ2-2; D remains ambiguous. In germline, CDR1 is SNHLY, CDR2 FYNNEI. CDR3 size: 13 residues. Trimming removed 6 bases from V and 3 bases from J, with 8 bases in between. This CDR3 is CASRVTHTGELFF. The CDR3 region has the DNA TGTGCCAGCAGGGTGACCCACACCGGGGAGCTGTTTTTT.

CDR3 bases: TGTGCCAGCAGTTCTACCCAATCTGGAAACACCATATATTTT. This codes for CASSSTQSGNTIYF. The chain is built from TRBV2 and TRBJ1-3; D not resolved. The CDR3 is 14 residues long. Trimming pared 5 bases from V and 1 base from J, leaving 9 bases between. Germline V gives CDR1 SNHLY, CDR2 FYNNEI.

The genes are TRBV7-8 and TRBJ2-6; D gene ambiguous. The germline V and J ends were trimmed by 5 bases and 0 bases, with 8 bases remaining between them. CDR3 size: 15 residues. Germline V gives CDR1 SGHVS, CDR2 FQNEAQ. CDR3 DNA sequence: TGTGCCAGCAGCGACTGGTCCTCTGGGGCCAACGTCCTGACTTTC. Its translation is CASSDWSSGANVLTF.

In this sample, this clone turned up a few times. The genes are TRBV5-1 and TRBJ2-2; no reliable D call. The CDR3 loop spans 16 amino acids. V dropped 2 bases and J dropped 7 bases, with 18 bases sitting between them. Looked up from germline, CDR1 is SGHRS and CDR2 is YFSETQ. The CDR3 coding sequence is TGCGCCAGCAGCTTTCGTGGTCGGATCGAAGACGGGGAGCTGTTTTTT. Encoded protein: CASSFRGRIEDGELFF.

J is TRBJ2-3 and V is TRBV7-2; D is ambiguous. Germline V gene lookup returns CDR1 SGHTA and CDR2 FQGNSA. V dropped 1 base and J dropped 0 bases, with 8 bases sitting between them. CDR3 length: 15 residues. The CDR3 DNA reads as TGTGCCAGCAGCTTAGATAGGGAAAGCACAGATACGCAGTATTTT. It specifies CASSLDRESTDTQYF.

J is TRBJ1-2 and V is TRBV7-3; D is unresolved. In germline, CDR1 is SGHTA, CDR2 FQGTGA. The V end lost 10 bases, the J end lost 6 bases, and 6 bases lay between the germline ends. This CDR3 comprises 9 residues. CDR3 coding DNA: TGTGCCACCCAGGATGGCTACACCTTC. This gives the protein CATQDGYTF.

This clone has just one count. The J gene is TRBJ1-4, the V gene TRBV29-1, with D unresolved. CDR1 is SQVTM, CDR2 ANQGSEA, per germline. The CDR3 totals 12 residues. V lost 2 bases and J 5 bases, leaving 6 bases between the germline ends. In DNA, the CDR3 is TGCAGCGTTGAATGGCAGAATGAAAAACTGTTTTTT. It specifies CSVEWQNEKLFF. The entire variable domain, with the rest obtained from reference TRBV29-1 and TRBJ1-4, is as follows: SAVISQKPSRDICQRGTSLTIQCQVDSQVTMMFWYRQQPGQSLTLIATANQGSEATYESGFVIDKFPISRPNLTFSTLTVSNMSPEDSSIYLCSVEWQNEKLFFGSGTQLSVL.

The gene calls are TRBV18 and TRBJ1-1; D uncertain. The CDR3 consists of 15 residues. Germline assignment: CDR1 KGHSH and CDR2 LQKENI. V gave up 0 bases and J gave up 0 bases, with 8 bases separating them. CDR3 sequence (DNA): TGTGCCAGCTCACCACCGTCGGGAATGAACACTGAAGCTTTCTTT. Encoded protein: CASSPPSGMNTEAFF.

The J gene is TRBJ2-7, the V gene TRBV14; D is uncertain. CDR1 and CDR2 from the germline V gene are SGHDN and FVKESK. The CDR3 consists of 15 residues. Trimming took 4 bases from V and 6 from J, leaving 19 bases between them. Written as DNA, the CDR3 is TGTGCCAGCAGCCGGCAGTCTGGCCCGTTGAGCGAGCAGTACGTC. Protein sequence: CASSRQSGPLSEQYV.

The V and J genes are TRBV7-2 and TRBJ1-1; D is uncertain. With 2 bases removed from V and 1 base from J, the gap between germline ends came to 5 bases. Germline-derived CDR1 and CDR2 are SGHTA and FQGNSA. The CDR3 has 13 amino acids. In DNA, the CDR3 is TGTGCCAGCAGCTTAACCACGAACACTGAAGCTTTCTTT. This translates into CASSLTTNTEAFF.

Many counts were recorded for this clone. This rearrangement joins TRBV3-1 (or the pseudogene TRBV3-2) to TRBJ1-1; D might be TRBD1 (5 bases). V was cut by 1 base and J by 1 base, with 7 bases left in between. The CDR3 runs 14 residues. CDR1 LGHDT and CDR2 YNNKEL come from the germline V gene (reference sequence). CDR3 nucleotide sequence: TGTGCCAGCAGCCAAGGGGACGAGAACACTGAAGCTTTCTTT. Protein sequence: CASSQGDENTEAFF.

The genes are TRBV24-1 and TRBJ2-1; D call uncertain. The CDR3 runs 14 residues. Germline V gene data show CDR1 as KGHDR and CDR2 as SFDVKD. V lost 1 base and J lost 6, with 9 bases in between. This CDR3 reads CATSDLWKPNEQFF. CDR3 nucleotides: TGTGCCACCAGTGATTTATGGAAGCCCAATGAGCAGTTCTTC.

The chain recombines TRBV30 with TRBJ2-2, with TRBD1 matching 9 bases. Germline CDR1 and CDR2: GTSNPN and SVGIG (reference sequence). The CDR3 sequence is 15 residues long. After removal of 4 bases from V and 4 bases from J, the junction contained 7 bases not matched to a gene. CDR3 residues: CAWIRGTGFTGELFF. CDR3 DNA: TGTGCCTGGATTCGCGGGACAGGGTTCACCGGGGAGCTGTTTTTT.

This sequence joins TRBV5-1 and TRBJ1-4; no reliable D call. Between the trimmed V and J ends, which lost 4 bases and 2 bases, there was a span of 15 bases. The CDR3 is 16 residues long. Germline V gene lookup returns CDR1 SGHRS and CDR2 YFSETQ. The CDR3 DNA reads TGCGCCAGCAGCCGGGTGGGCCTGGGGACTAATGAAAAACTGTTTTTT. This encodes CASSRVGLGTNEKLFF.

V and J are TRBV14 and TRBJ2-3, with D uncertain. The length of the CDR3 is 12 residues. Trimming left V 4 bases short and J 3 bases short, with 5 bases between. From germline, CDR1 is SGHDN and CDR2 FVKESK. Here the CDR3 reads CASSPWTDTQYF. The CDR3 DNA reads TGTGCCAGCAGCCCATGGACAGATACGCAGTATTTT.

CDR3 region: CASSFLGPETQYF. CDR3 bases: TGTGCCAGCAGCTTTCTGGGGCCCGAGACCCAGTACTTC. The V call is TRBV7-9, the J call TRBJ2-5; a weak D match, TRBD1 (5 bases). The CDR3 spans 13 residues. V was shortened by 3 bases and J by 5 bases, with 10 bases between the two germline ends. From germline, CDR1 is SEHNR and CDR2 FQNEAQ (reference sequence).

The chain couples TRBV27 to TRBJ2-7, with TRBD2 matching 12 bases. CDR3 length: 16 residues. Germline V CDR1 and CDR2: MNHEY, SMNVEV (reference sequence). Losses at the gene ends were 6 bases for V and 3 bases for J; bases not matched to a gene: 9. As DNA, the CDR3 is TGTGCCAGCAGGCGACTAGCGGGGGACATCAGCTACGAGCAGTACGTC. This sequence encodes CASRRLAGDISYEQYV.

V and J are TRBV7-9 and TRBJ1-2; no firm D call. The CDR3 covers 14 residues. CDR1 and CDR2 (germline): SEHNR, FQNEAQ (reference sequence). Between the trimmed V and J ends, which lost 1 base and 5 bases, there was a span of 11 bases. This CDR3 is CASSLEVRLYGYTF. CDR3 nucleotides: TGTGCCAGCAGCTTAGAGGTCAGGTTGTATGGCTACACCTTC.

This clone was seen a handful of times. J is TRBJ1-5 and V is TRBV9; D uncertain. The V end was cut by 0 bases, the J end by 5 bases, with 12 bases between. Germline V CDR1 and CDR2: SGDLS, YYNGEE. The CDR3 extends over 15 amino acids. The chain's CDR3 is CASSVDGGRDQPQHF. DNA of the CDR3: TGTGCCAGCAGCGTAGATGGCGGGCGAGATCAGCCCCAGCATTTT.

Remarks on this clone: Other DNA sequences in the sample encode the same CDR3. The V and J genes are TRBV6-1 and TRBJ1-3, with D unclear. Germline values: CDR1 MNHNS, CDR2 SASEGT. Trimming took off 2 bases at V and 1 base at J, with 3 bases between the two ends. The CDR3 is 13 amino acids. The CDR3 region has the DNA TGTGCCAGCAGTGAACAATCTGGAAACACCATATATTTT. As protein: CASSEQSGNTIYF.